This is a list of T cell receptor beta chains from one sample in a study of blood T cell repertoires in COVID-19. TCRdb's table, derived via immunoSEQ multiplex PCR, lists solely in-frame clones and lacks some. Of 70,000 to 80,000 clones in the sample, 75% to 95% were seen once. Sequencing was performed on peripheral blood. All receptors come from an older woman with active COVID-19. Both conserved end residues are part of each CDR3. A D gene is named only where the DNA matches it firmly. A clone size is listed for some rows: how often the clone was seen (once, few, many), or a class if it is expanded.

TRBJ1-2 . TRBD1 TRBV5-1 TGCGCCAGCAGCTCTCAGGGGACAGGCTATGGCTACACCTTC CASSSQGTGYGYTF
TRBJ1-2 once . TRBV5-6 TGTGCCAGCACCCTCGATATACCAACGGTTAACTATGGCTACACCTTC CASTLDIPTVNYGYTF
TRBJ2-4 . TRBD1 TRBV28 TGTGCCAGCAGAGGACAGGTTCACAAAAACATTCAGTACTTC CASRGQVHKNIQYF
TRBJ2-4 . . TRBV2 TGTGCCAGCAGTGATAAGCTACTAGCCAAAAACATTCAGTACTTC CASSDKLLAKNIQYF
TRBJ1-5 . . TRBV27 TGTGCCAGCAGTTTCTATAGCAATCAGCCCCAGCATTTT CASSFYSNQPQHF
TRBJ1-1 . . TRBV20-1 TGCAGTGCTATAGTTAGCACTGAAGCTTTCTTT CSAIVSTEAFF
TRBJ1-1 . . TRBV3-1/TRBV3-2 TGTGCCAGCAGCCCTCCTGGTTCAGGTGGGTTCACTGAAGCTTTCTTT CASSPPGSGGFTEAFF
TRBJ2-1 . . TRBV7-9 TGTGCCAGCAGCTTCAGATTTCATGAGCAGTTCTTC CASSFRFHEQFF
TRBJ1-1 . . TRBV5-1 TGCGCCAGCAGCTTGCCGGGACATGGAGTCTCGGCTTTCTTT CASSLPGHGVSAFF
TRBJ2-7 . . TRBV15 TGTGCCACCAGCAAAGGGGGTAGCGTATACGAGCAGTACTTC CATSKGGSVYEQYF
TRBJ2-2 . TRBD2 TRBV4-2 TGTGCCAGCAGCCAAGTGGGCGACGGGAGGGGGAACACCGGGGAGCTGTTTTTT CASSQVGDGRGNTGELFF
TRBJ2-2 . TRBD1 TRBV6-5 TGTGCCACAACCGACAGGGTCCAGAACACCGGGGAGCTGTTTTTT CATTDRVQNTGELFF
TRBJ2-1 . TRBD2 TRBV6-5 TGTGCCAGCAGTAAACTAGCGAATGAGCAGTTCTTC CASSKLANEQFF
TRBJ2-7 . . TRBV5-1 TGCGCCAGCAGCTTGGTAAACTCCTACGAGCAGTACTTC CASSLVNSYEQYF
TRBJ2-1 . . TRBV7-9 TGTGCCAGCAAGCTCGAACTCTACAATGAGCAGTTCTTC CASKLELYNEQFF
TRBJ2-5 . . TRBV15 TGTGCCACCAGCAGAGATAACAGGGCGCAAGAGACCCAGTACTTC CATSRDNRAQETQYF
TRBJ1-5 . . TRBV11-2 TGTGCCAGCAGCACCCAGGGGACGGGGAATCAGCCCCAGCATTTT CASSTQGTGNQPQHF
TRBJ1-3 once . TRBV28 TGTGCCAGCAGTTTAGCGCCAGGGACTGGAAACACCATATATTTT CASSLAPGTGNTIYF
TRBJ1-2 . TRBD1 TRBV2 TGTGCCAGCAGTCCGACCAGGGGGGTCGGTGGCTACACCTTC CASSPTRGVGGYTF
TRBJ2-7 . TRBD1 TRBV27 TGTGCCAGCAGTTTGAGACAGGGGGTTTCCGAGCAGTACTTC CASSLRQGVSEQYF
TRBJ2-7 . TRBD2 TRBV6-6 TGTGCCAGCAGTTTTCAGACTAGCGCTAGCTCCTACGAGCAGTACTTC CASSFQTSASSYEQYF
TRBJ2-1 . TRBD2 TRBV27 TGTGCCAGCCTGACTAGCGCCTACAATGAGCAGTTCTTC CASLTSAYNEQFF
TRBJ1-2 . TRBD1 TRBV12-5 TGTGCTAGTGGTCCTGCGACAGGGGCCCTCTATGGCTACACCTTC CASGPATGALYGYTF
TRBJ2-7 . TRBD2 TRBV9 TGTGCCAGCAGCCCTAGCGGGGTCTCCTACGAGCAGTACTTC CASSPSGVSYEQYF
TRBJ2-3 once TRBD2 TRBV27 TGTGCCAGCCATTCCGGACTAGCCGGACTAGGTACGCAGTATTTT CASHSGLAGLGTQYF
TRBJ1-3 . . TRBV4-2 TGTGCCAGCAGCCACTTACAGCCGAGCTCTGGAAACACCATATATTTT CASSHLQPSSGNTIYF
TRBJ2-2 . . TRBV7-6 TGTGCCAGCAGCCCGACAGGCGTCCCCACCGGGGAGCTGTTTTTT CASSPTGVPTGELFF
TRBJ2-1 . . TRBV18 TGTGCCAGCTCACTCGGGACTGATCACAATGAGCAGTTCTTC CASSLGTDHNEQFF
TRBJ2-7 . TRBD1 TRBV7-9 TGTGCCAGCAGCTTCGCAACAGGGGGGAACTACGAGCAGTACTTC CASSFATGGNYEQYF
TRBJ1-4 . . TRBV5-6 TGTGCCAGCAGCTCCCTAGGTGAAGGCAATGAAAAACTGTTTTTT CASSSLGEGNEKLFF
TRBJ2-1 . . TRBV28 TGTGCCAGCAGTTCTCCTTTCCAGGGTCCCTTTAAGTATGAGCAGTTCTTC CASSSPFQGPFKYEQFF
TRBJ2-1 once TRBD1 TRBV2 TGTGCCAGCAGTGAAGACGGACAGGGGTTAATTCGGCGGTTCTTC CASSEDGQGLIRRFF
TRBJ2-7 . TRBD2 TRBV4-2 TGTGCCAGCAGCCAAGAAGTGAGCCGGGAGGGCTACGAGCAGTACTTC CASSQEVSREGYEQYF
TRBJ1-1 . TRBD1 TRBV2 TGTGCCAGCACCTCACAGGGGATGGGCGAAGCTTTCTTT CASTSQGMGEAFF
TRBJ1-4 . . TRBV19 TGTGCCAGTAGGAGACGGGCAGGGCACGAAAAACTGTTTTTT CASRRRAGHEKLFF
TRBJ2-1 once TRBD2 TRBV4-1 TGCGCCAGCAGCAGGACTAGCGGGAGGCACTCCTACAATGAGCAGTTCTTC CASSRTSGRHSYNEQFF
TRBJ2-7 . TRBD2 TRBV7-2 TGTGCCAGCAGCTTAGGGGGACTAGCGGGACGATACGAGCAGTACTTC CASSLGGLAGRYEQYF
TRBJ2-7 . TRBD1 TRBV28 TGTGCCAGCAGTAAGACCGGGACAGGGTCCTACGAGCAGTACTTC CASSKTGTGSYEQYF
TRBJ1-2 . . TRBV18 TGTGCCAGCTCACAACGACAGATTTCACTGCAGGACTATGGCTACACCTTC CASSQRQISLQDYGYTF
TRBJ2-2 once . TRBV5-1 TGCGCCAGCAGCTTTGGGGCGCCCGGGGAGCTGTTTTTT CASSFGAPGELFF
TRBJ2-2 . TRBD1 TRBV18 TGTGCCAGCTCACCACCTTGGTCGACAGGGTCGGGGGAGCTGTTTTTT CASSPPWSTGSGELFF